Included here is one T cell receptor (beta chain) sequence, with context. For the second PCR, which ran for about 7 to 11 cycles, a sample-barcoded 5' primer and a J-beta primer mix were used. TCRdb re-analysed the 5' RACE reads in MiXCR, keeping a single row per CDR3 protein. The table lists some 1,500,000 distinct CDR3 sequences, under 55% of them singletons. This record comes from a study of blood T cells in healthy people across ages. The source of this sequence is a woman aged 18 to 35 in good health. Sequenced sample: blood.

Here the CDR3 reads CASRGVTRGLTDTQYF. CDR3 nucleotides: TGTGCCAGCAGGGGGGTCACACGAGGATTGACAGATACGCAGTATTTT. V and J are TRBV13 and TRBJ2-3; D may match TRBD1 or TRBD2 (5 bases each). The germline V gene has CDR1 PRHDT and CDR2 FYEKMQ (reference sequence). This CDR3 is 16 amino acids long. V was clipped by 6 bases and J by 3 bases, with 19 bases between them.